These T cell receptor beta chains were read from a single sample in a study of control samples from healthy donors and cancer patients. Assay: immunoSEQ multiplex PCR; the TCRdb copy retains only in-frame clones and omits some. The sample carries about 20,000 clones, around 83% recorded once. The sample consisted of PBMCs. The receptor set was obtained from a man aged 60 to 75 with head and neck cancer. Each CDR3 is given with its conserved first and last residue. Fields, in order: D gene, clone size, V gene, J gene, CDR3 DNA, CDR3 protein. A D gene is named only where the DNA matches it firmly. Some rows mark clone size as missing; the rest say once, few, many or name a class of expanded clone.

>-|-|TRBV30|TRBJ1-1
TGTGCCTTCTCCTTAGTGGGGGGTGAAGCTTTCTTT
CAFSLVGGEAFF
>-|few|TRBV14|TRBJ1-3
TGTGCCAGCAGCCCAGGGAACACCATATATTTT
CASSPGNTIYF
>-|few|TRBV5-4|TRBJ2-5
TGTGCCAGCAGCTTGGTGGGGGGGCCGGATCAAGAGACCCAGTACTTC
CASSLVGGPDQETQYF
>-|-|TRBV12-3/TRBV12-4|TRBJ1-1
TGTGCCAGCAGTTTCCAATTAAGCCTCCAAGCTTTCTTT
CASSFQLSLQAFF
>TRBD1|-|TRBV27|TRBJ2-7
TGTGCCAGCAGTTCCCCGGACAGGGGGAACCTCTACGAGCAGTACTTC
CASSSPDRGNLYEQYF
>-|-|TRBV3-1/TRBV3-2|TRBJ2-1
TGTGCCAGCAGCCAAGAACGCGTGCAGTTCTTC
CASSQERVQFF
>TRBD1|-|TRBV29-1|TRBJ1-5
TGCAGCGTCGACCAGGGGGAGGGCCAGCCCCAGCATTTT
CSVDQGEGQPQHF
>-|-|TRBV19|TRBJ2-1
TGTGCCAGTAGTCCGGGGGACTCCTACAATGAGCAGTTCTTC
CASSPGDSYNEQFF
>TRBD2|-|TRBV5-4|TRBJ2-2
TGTGCCAGCAGCTCCACTAGCGACGCCGGGGAGCTGTTTTTT
CASSSTSDAGELFF
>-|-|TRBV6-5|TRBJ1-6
TGTGCCAGCAGCGCCGGACCTTATAATTCACCCCTCCACTTT
CASSAGPYNSPLHF
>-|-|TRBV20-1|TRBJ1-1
TGCAGTGCTAGTCAGCCCCAAGCTAACACTGAAGCTTTCTTT
CSASQPQANTEAFF